A selection of T cell receptor beta chains follows, all from one sample in a study of T cell clonotyping in hematopoietic cell transplantation. Profiled with immunoSEQ multiplex PCR; TCRdb holds only in-frame clones, not every one. Among about 36,000 clones listed, roughly 96% were seen once. The specimen was peripheral blood mononuclear cells, collected before stem cell transplant. The receptors derive from a man aged 40-55 years with chronic myeloid leukemia. Some clones in this sample may be carry-over from other donors' samples. The CDR3 runs from the conserved cysteine through the conserved F or W. The D gene is left open where the match is weak. Rows may omit the clone size; those that give it use once, few, many or a size class.

v_call	d_call	j_call	clone_size	cdr3_nt	cdr3_aa
TRBV28	.	TRBJ1-1	.	TGTGCCACTGATGAAGCTTTCTTT	CATDEAFF
TRBV10-3	.	TRBJ1-5	.	TGTGCCACCGGACAGCAAAGTCAGCCCCAGCATTTT	CATGQQSQPQHF
TRBV10-3	.	TRBJ1-5	.	TGTGCCATCTCTAGAGAGGGAAACCAGCCCCAGCATTTT	CAISREGNQPQHF
TRBV2	.	TRBJ2-7	.	TGTGCCAGCAGTGACCCAGGACAGACAACCTCCTACGAGCAGTACTTC	CASSDPGQTTSYEQYF
TRBV7-2	TRBD1	TRBJ2-7	.	TGTGCCAGCAGCTACAGGGGCCGATCTACCGGCTACGAGCAGTACTTC	CASSYRGRSTGYEQYF
TRBV29-1	.	TRBJ1-5	.	TGCAGCGTTGGGGGGGCCGGTCAGCCCCAGCATTTT	CSVGGAGQPQHF
TRBV9	.	TRBJ2-1	once	TGTGCCAGCAGCGCCCGGGTGAGCGGTAATGAGCAGTTCTTC	CASSARVSGNEQFF
TRBV9	.	TRBJ1-1	.	TGTGCCAGCAGTTCTAGTGGGGACACTGAAGCTTTCTTT	CASSSSGDTEAFF
TRBV19	.	TRBJ1-1	once	TGTGCCAGTAGTATACTCAGTCCGAACACTGAAGCTTTCTTT	CASSILSPNTEAFF
TRBV28	.	TRBJ1-2	.	TGTGCCAGCAGTTTAGTGTATTCTAACTATGGCTACACCTTC	CASSLVYSNYGYTF
TRBV6-1	.	TRBJ1-4	.	TGTGCCAGCAGTGGGGGCCTGAATGAAAAACTGTTTTTT	CASSGGLNEKLFF
TRBV11-2	TRBD1	TRBJ2-6	.	TGTGCCAGCAGCCTCGGGACAGGTTGGGAACCCTCTGGGGCCAACGTCCTGACTTTC	CASSLGTGWEPSGANVLTF
TRBV5-1	.	TRBJ2-2	.	TGCGCCAGCAGCTTGAGGGAGTCCGGGGAGCTGTTTTTT	CASSLRESGELFF
TRBV4-1	TRBD1	TRBJ2-2	.	TGCGCCAGCAGCCAAGCCTACAGGGGGAGAAACACCGGGGAGCTGTTTTTT	CASSQAYRGRNTGELFF
TRBV7-2	.	TRBJ2-5	.	TGTGCCAGCAGCTTAGGCGACTCAGAGACCCAGTACTTC	CASSLGDSETQYF
TRBV6-6	.	TRBJ1-1	.	TGTGCCAGCAGTCTGGTGGGGGCAGGGCCCACTGAAGCTTTCTTT	CASSLVGAGPTEAFF
TRBV9	TRBD1	TRBJ1-1	.	TGTGCCAGCAGCCCTTGGACAGGGCCAGGCACTGAAGCTTTCTTT	CASSPWTGPGTEAFF
TRBV7-7	.	TRBJ2-5	once	TGTGCCAGCAGCCCGACCCCTGGGCTGGGGGAGACCCAGTACTTC	CASSPTPGLGETQYF
TRBV5-1	.	TRBJ1-2	.	TGCGCCAGCAGCTTGGACGTCTATAACTATGGCTACACCTTC	CASSLDVYNYGYTF
TRBV10-3	TRBD1	TRBJ2-7	.	TGTGCCGTACGGGACAGGCAATCCTACGAGCAGTACTTC	CAVRDRQSYEQYF
TRBV7-2	TRBD1	TRBJ1-2	.	TGTGCCAGCAGCCGCACAGGGGAAATCACCTATGGCTACACCTTC	CASSRTGEITYGYTF
TRBV11-2	TRBD1	TRBJ2-7	once	TGTGCCAGCAGCTTACGTGGGACAGGGGTGGGCGAGCAGTACTTC	CASSLRGTGVGEQYF
TRBV7-9	.	TRBJ1-1	.	TGTGCCAGCAGCATTTACCGACAGGACGACCATGAAGCTTTCTTT	CASSIYRQDDHEAFF
TRBV28	.	TRBJ1-1	.	TGTGCCAGCATTTTTATGCGAGGTGGCCTCCAAGCTTTCTTT	CASIFMRGGLQAFF
TRBV7-9	.	TRBJ1-2	.	TGTGCCAGCGACCGCGATGGCTACACCTTC	CASDRDGYTF
TRBV30	TRBD1	TRBJ2-7	.	TGTGCCTGGAGTCCTACAGGGGTCGAGCAGTACTTC	CAWSPTGVEQYF
TRBV6-5	.	TRBJ2-2	.	TGTGCCAGCAGTTACGGACCTGCGCTTTTGGCCGGGGAGCTGTTTTTT	CASSYGPALLAGELFF
TRBV28	TRBD2	TRBJ2-7	.	TGTGCCAGCAGCACTTCCGGGACTACCTACGAGCAGTACTTC	CASSTSGTTYEQYF